This T cell receptor (beta chain) appears in the sequencing data of a study of CD8 T cells in ankylosing spondylitis. From the 5' RACE reads, TCRdb called clonotypes with MiXCR, one entry per CDR3 protein. The data contain around 480,000 distinct CDR3 sequences, roughly 17% of them singletons. Concerning this clonotype itself: Its target is not known.

Deletions cut 5 bases from V and 5 bases from J, with 12 bases between. The CDR3 is made up of 14 amino acids. Germline V gene data show CDR1 as ENHRY and CDR2 as SYGVKD. Study findings and constraints: The authors reported significant enrichment of disease-linked clones in matched ankylosing spondylitis synovial fluid. Blood of patients with ankylosing spondylitis appeared to be characterized by a TCR beta motif of eight highly homologous variants.

Sequenced sample: blood, either unsorted or a sorted T cell fraction (not recorded which). This TCR was recovered from a male donor with ankylosing spondylitis. This chain uses TRBV10-3 with TRBJ2-2; D possibly corresponds to TRBD1 (6 bases). CDR3 in amino acids: CAISRSQGTGELFF. The CDR3 DNA follows: TGTGCCATCAGTAGGTCCCAGGGGACCGGGGAGCTGTTTTTT.